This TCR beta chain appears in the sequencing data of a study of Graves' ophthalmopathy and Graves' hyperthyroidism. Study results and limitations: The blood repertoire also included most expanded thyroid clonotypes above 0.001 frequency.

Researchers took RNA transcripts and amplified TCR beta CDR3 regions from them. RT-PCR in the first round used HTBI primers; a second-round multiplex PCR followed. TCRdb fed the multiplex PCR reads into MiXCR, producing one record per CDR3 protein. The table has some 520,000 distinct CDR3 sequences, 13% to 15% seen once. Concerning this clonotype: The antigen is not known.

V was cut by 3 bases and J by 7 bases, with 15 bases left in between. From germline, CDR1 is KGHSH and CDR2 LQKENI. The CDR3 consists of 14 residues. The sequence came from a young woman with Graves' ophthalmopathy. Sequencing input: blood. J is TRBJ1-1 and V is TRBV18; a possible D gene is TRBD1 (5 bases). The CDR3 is CASSPTTVFLEAFF. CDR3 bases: TGTGCCAGCTCACCCACGACAGTCTTTCTTGAAGCTTTCTTT.